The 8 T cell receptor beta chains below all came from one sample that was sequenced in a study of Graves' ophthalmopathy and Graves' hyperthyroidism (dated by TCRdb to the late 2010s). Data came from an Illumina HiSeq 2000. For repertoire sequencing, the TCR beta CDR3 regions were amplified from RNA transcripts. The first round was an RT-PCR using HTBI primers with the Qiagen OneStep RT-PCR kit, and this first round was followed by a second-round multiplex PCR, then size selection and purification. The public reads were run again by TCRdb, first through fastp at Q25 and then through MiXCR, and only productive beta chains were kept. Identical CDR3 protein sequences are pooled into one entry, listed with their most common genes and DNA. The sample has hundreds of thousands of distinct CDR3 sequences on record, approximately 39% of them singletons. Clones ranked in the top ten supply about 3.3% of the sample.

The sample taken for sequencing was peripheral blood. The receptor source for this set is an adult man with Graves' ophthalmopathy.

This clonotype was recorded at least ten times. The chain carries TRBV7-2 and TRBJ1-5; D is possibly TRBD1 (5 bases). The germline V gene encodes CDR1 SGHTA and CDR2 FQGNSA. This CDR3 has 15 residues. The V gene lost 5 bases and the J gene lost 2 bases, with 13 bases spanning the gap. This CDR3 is CASSQGWGGNQPQHF. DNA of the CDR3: TGTGCCAGCAGCCAGGGATGGGGTGGCAATCAGCCCCAGCATTTT.

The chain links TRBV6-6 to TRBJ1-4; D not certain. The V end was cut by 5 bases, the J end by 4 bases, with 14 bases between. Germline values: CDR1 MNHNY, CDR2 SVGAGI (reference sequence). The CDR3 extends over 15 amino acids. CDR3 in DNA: TGTGCCAGCAGTGATCAGTCTGGGTTTAATGAAAAACTGTTTTTT. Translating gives CASSDQSGFNEKLFF.

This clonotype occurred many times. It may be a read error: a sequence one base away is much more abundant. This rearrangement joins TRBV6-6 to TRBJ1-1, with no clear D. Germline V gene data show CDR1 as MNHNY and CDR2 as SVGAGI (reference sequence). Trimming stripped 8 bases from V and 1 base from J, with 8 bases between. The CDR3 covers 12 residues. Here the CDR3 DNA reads TGTGCCAGCGGCCAGGAGAACACTGAAGCTTTCTTT. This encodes CASGQENTEAFF.

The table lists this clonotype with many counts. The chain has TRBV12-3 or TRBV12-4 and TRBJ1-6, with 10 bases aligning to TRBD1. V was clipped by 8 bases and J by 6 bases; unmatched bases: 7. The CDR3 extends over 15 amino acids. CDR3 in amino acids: CASGDRDRGNSPLHF. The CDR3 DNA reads TGTGCCAGCGGGGACCGGGACAGGGGTAATTCACCCCTCCACTTT.

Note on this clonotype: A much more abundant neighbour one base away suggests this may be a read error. CDR3: CASSQTDRGIEQYF. The CDR3 DNA is TGTGCCAGCAGCCAGACCGACAGGGGAATCGAGCAGTACTTC. V usage is TRBV7-9 and J usage is TRBJ2-7; 8 bases line up with TRBD1. This CDR3 has 14 amino acids. The trim removed 5 bases at V and 6 bases at J, leaving 9 bases unmatched. Germline V gives CDR1 SEHNR, CDR2 FQNEAQ (reference sequence).

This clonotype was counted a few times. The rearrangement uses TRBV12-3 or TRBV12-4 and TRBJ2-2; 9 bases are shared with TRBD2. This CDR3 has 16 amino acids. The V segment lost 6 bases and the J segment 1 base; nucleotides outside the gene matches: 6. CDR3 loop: CASSPLAGMNTGELFF. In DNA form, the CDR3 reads TGTGCCAGCAGCCCTCTAGCGGGAATGAACACCGGGGAGCTGTTTTTT.

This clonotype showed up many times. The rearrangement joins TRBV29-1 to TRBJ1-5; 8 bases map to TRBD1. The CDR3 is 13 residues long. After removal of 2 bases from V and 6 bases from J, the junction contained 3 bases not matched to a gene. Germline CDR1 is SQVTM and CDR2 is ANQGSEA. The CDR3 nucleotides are TGCAGCGTTGAACAGGGGGCCGGTCAGCCCCAGCATTTT. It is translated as CSVEQGAGQPQHF.

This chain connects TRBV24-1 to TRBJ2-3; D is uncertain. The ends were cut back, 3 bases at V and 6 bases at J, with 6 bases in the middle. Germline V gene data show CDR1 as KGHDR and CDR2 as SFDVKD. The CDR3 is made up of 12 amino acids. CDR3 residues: CATSDTSDTQYF. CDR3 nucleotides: TGTGCCACCAGTGATACATCGGATACGCAGTATTTT.